Listed here are 24 T cell receptor beta chains from one sample, sequenced in a study of vaccination and CD4 T cells after COVID-19 (dated by TCRdb to 2021 to 2024). No cognate antigen is known for these TCRs. The meaning of the sample's treatment or condition label: approximately nine-day PBMC culture with coronavirus spike peptide pools or control peptides (ViraFEST assay). Libraries were constructed by PCR. Sequencer: Illumina iSeq 100. At the Johns Hopkins FTIC core, DNA from the cultured CD4+ T cells underwent TCR sequencing with the Oncomine TCR Beta short-read assay. TCRdb's own reprocessing of the public reads used fastp at Q25 and MiXCR and kept productive beta chains. Identical CDR3 proteins give one entry, which carries the most common genes and DNA. The sample table shows over 10,000 distinct CDR3 sequences, and 30% to 40% are seen once. The top ten hold around a third of the sample. The input for sequencing was CD4+ T cells from blood, cultured in vitro, taken before SARS-CoV-2 vaccination. Source of these receptors: a human donor who received a COVID-19 vaccine.

The rearrangement joins TRBV2 to TRBJ2-4; 14 nucleotides line up with TRBD2. Trimming at V came to 8 bases and at J to 2 bases, leaving 8 bases not matched to a gene. The V gene's germline CDR1 is SNHLY and CDR2 FYNNEI. The CDR3 has 17 residues. The CDR3 spells CASGKTSGGVTKNIQYF. The CDR3 DNA reads TGTGCCAGCGGGAAGACTAGCGGGGGGGTCACCAAAAACATTCAGTACTTC.

This clonotype was observed a handful of times. The CDR3 loop reads CASSFWASNTEAFF. In nucleotides, the CDR3 is TGTGCCAGCAGTTTTTGGGCCTCCAACACTGAAGCTTTCTTT. The chain carries TRBV12-3 or TRBV12-4 and TRBJ1-1; D is unclear. This CDR3 has 14 residues. V lost 3 bases, J lost 2 bases, and 10 bases lay in between.

The V call is TRBV12-5, the J call TRBJ2-5; D may be TRBD1 (5 bases). This CDR3 spans 13 amino acids. Germline CDR1 reads LGHNT; CDR2 reads FRNRAP. V was clipped by 5 bases and J by 4 bases, with 11 bases between them. CDR3 sequence: CASGADIRETQYF. The CDR3 DNA is TGTGCTAGTGGTGCGGACATAAGAGAGACCCAGTACTTC.

The rearrangement uses TRBV7-3 and TRBJ2-5, with 11 bases identical to TRBD2. J lost 5 bases, V lost 5 bases, and 16 bases had no gene match. The CDR3 spans 18 residues. CDR1 is SGHTA, CDR2 FQGTGA, per germline. CDR3 nucleotides: TGTGCCAGCAGCGCCTATAGCGGGGGGGCTCTGAGTGCGGAGACCCAGTACTTC. It is translated as CASSAYSGGALSAETQYF.

The chain is built from TRBV7-9 and TRBJ2-5; tentative D call: TRBD1 (5 bases). Trimming removed 6 bases at V and 1 base at J, with 21 bases between. CDR3 length equals 17 residues. Germline assignment: CDR1 SEHNR and CDR2 FQNEAQ (reference sequence). As DNA, the CDR3 is TGTGCCAGCAGTCGTGCTCCGGACACCAACGTCCAAGAGACCCAGTACTTC. Amino acid sequence: CASSRAPDTNVQETQYF.

CDR3 DNA: TGTGCCATCAAATCTCGCCCCCCAGATACGCAGTATTTT. Translated: CAIKSRPPDTQYF. The rearrangement joins TRBV10-3 to TRBJ2-3, with D uncertain. V shed 7 bases and J shed 4 bases, with 12 bases lying between them. Germline V CDR1 and CDR2: ENHRY, SYGVKD. The CDR3 sequence is 13 residues long.

This clonotype was counted a few times. V and J are TRBV30 and TRBJ1-2, with TRBD1 as a possible D gene (6 bases). The germline gives CDR1 GTSNPN, CDR2 SVGIG (reference sequence). This CDR3 region has 12 residues. Trimming left V 5 bases short and J 4 bases short, with 11 bases between. The CDR3 DNA reads as TGTGCCTGGGCAACAGGGATCTATGGCTACACCTTC. Residues: CAWATGIYGYTF.

This clonotype has just a few counts. This chain connects TRBV6-1 to TRBJ1-1; 10 nucleotides align to TRBD1. The CDR3 sequence is 15 residues long. The germline V gene encodes CDR1 MNHNS and CDR2 SASEGT. After removal of 5 bases from V and 4 bases from J, the junction contained 7 bases not matched to a gene. The CDR3 DNA sequence: TGTGCCAGCAGTACCTCGGGACAGGGGTTCACTGAAGCTTTCTTT. It codes for CASSTSGQGFTEAFF.

This clonotype was counted only a few times. The CDR3 bases are TGTGCCAGCAGTGGACGACAGGGGGCTAACTATGGCTACACCTTC. Amino acid sequence: CASSGRQGANYGYTF. The V call is TRBV6-1, the J call TRBJ1-2; 9 bases align to TRBD1. CDR1 is MNHNS, CDR2 SASEGT, per germline. V gave up 4 bases and J gave up 0 bases; unmatched junction bases: 3. The CDR3 contains 15 residues.

The rearrangement uses TRBV20-1 and TRBJ2-7, with D perhaps matching TRBD2 (6 bases). The CDR3 covers 13 residues. V was cut by 1 base and J by 3 bases, with 10 bases left in between. CDR1 is DFQATT and CDR2 is SNEGSKA in the germline V gene (reference sequence). DNA for the CDR3: TGCAGTGCTAGAGGGGGGGAAGACTACGAGCAGTACTTC. Protein sequence: CSARGGEDYEQYF.

This clonotype was found a few times. The J gene is TRBJ1-6, the V gene TRBV7-2; 7 bases match TRBD1. The CDR3 spans 18 residues. Per germline, CDR1 SGHTA and CDR2 FQGNSA. The junction had 11 bases not matched to a gene; V was cut back by 2 bases and J by 4 bases. For the CDR3, the DNA is TGTGCCAGCAGCTTACGTCCTGGCGGCAGGGGGTATAATTCACCCCTCCACTTT. Protein sequence: CASSLRPGGRGYNSPLHF.

The chain carries TRBV27 and TRBJ2-1; 12 bases align to TRBD2. Germline-derived CDR1 and CDR2 are MNHEY and SMNVEV (reference sequence). The CDR3 extends over 16 amino acids. V dropped 5 bases and J dropped 14; count of bases not matched to a gene: 16. DNA for the CDR3: TGTGCCAGCAGTATCGCTAGTCGACTAGCGGGGGACCTCGAGTTCTTC. As protein: CASSIASRLAGDLEFF.

Judged by abundance, this clonotype is medium-sized (0.01 to 0.1%). The gene calls are TRBV20-1 and TRBJ1-2; 9 bases align to TRBD1. The CDR3 loop spans 13 amino acids. With V trimmed by 5 bases and J by 8 bases, 9 bases remained unmatched. Looked up from germline, CDR1 is DFQATT and CDR2 is SNEGSKA (reference sequence). CDR3 protein: CSASDRGLWGYTF. The CDR3 nucleotides read TGCAGTGCTTCGGACAGGGGACTATGGGGCTACACCTTC.

This chain connects TRBV20-1 to TRBJ2-5, with 8 bases identical to TRBD1. Germline assignment: CDR1 DFQATT and CDR2 SNEGSKA (reference sequence). With 2 bases clipped from V and 0 bases from J, the junction kept 2 bases outside the gene matches. This CDR3 has 14 residues. The CDR3 DNA reads as TGCAGTGCTAGATCGGACAGGGACCAAGAGACCCAGTACTTC. Translation: CSARSDRDQETQYF.

V and J are TRBV6-5 and TRBJ1-1; D may be TRBD1 (6 bases). Germline V gene sequence: CDR1 MNHEY, CDR2 SVGAGI. Trimming took 0 bases from V and 1 from J, leaving 18 bases between them. This CDR3 comprises 18 residues. The CDR3 DNA reads TGTGCCAGCAGTTACTCTTCAATATGGGGGCAACCGAACACTGAAGCTTTCTTT. Translation: CASSYSSIWGQPNTEAFF.

In regard to this clonotype: At one of its ends the junction is not consistent with the germline gene, which may arise from a read error. This chain uses TRBV2 with TRBJ2-3, with unresolved D. Germline-derived CDR1 and CDR2 are SNHLY and FYNNEI. The CDR3 runs to 12 residues. The chain's CDR3 is CASREDTDTQYF. The CDR3 nucleotides read TGTGCCAGCAGGGAAGACACAGATACGCAGTATTTT.

The table lists this clonotype with a few counts. The genes are TRBV20-1 and TRBJ2-1; TRBD2 matches at 12 bases. The CDR3 is 16 amino acids. V lost 1 base and J lost 9; bases outside the gene matches: 10. Germline V gives CDR1 DFQATT, CDR2 SNEGSKA (reference sequence). The DNA of the CDR3 is TGCAGTGCTAGAGTTGGGTCTAGCGGGGGGGCTGCTGAGCAGTTCTTC. It translates to CSARVGSSGGAAEQFF.

There are a few counts of this clonotype. This chain links TRBV20-1 with TRBJ2-5; tentative D call: TRBD1 (6 bases). This CDR3 region has 16 residues. The germline V gene has CDR1 DFQATT and CDR2 SNEGSKA (reference sequence). V shed 4 bases and J shed 0 bases, with 18 bases lying between them. The CDR3 sequence is CSANWLGAADQETQYF. CDR3 nucleotide sequence: TGCAGTGCTAACTGGTTGGGGGCCGCCGACCAAGAGACCCAGTACTTC.

The chain couples TRBV20-1 to TRBJ2-5, with 7 bases that match TRBD1. Trimming at V came to 5 bases and at J to 5 bases, leaving 8 bases not matched to a gene. Germline CDR1 is DFQATT and CDR2 is SNEGSKA (reference sequence). The CDR3 loop spans 13 amino acids. This chain's CDR3 is CSADTGVGETQYF. The DNA for the CDR3 is TGCAGTGCTGACACAGGGGTGGGGGAGACCCAGTACTTC.

This clonotype was observed a single time. This chain joins TRBV27 and TRBJ1-3; TRBD1 aligns across 7 bases. The CDR3 runs 14 residues. Unmatched junction bases numbered 6, after V lost 5 bases and J lost 5 bases. Germline V gene lookup returns CDR1 MNHEY and CDR2 SMNVEV (reference sequence). CDR3 sequence (DNA): TGTGCCAGCAGTCCTGACAGGGTGCGAAACACCATATATTTT. This sequence encodes CASSPDRVRNTIYF.

This clonotype was counted a few times. V gene TRBV7-8 combines with J gene TRBJ1-1, with D unclear. The CDR3 spans 15 residues. The germline CDR1 and CDR2 sequences are SGHVS and FQNEAQ. V shed 1 base and J shed 1 base, with 10 bases lying between them. CDR3 protein: CASSLGGEGNTEAFF. DNA of the CDR3: TGTGCCAGCAGCTTAGGTGGGGAGGGGAACACTGAAGCTTTCTTT.

The chain is built from TRBV6-1 and TRBJ1-2; no clear D gene. V gave up 7 bases and J gave up 1 base, with 16 bases separating them. Germline values: CDR1 MNHNS, CDR2 SASEGT. The CDR3 spans 15 residues. The CDR3 reads CASTEAAAINYGYTF. CDR3 nucleotide sequence: TGTGCCAGCACCGAGGCGGCAGCGATTAACTATGGCTACACCTTC.

The chain recombines TRBV6-5 with TRBJ2-1, with TRBD2 matching 7 bases. The J segment lost 3 bases and the V segment lost 2 bases, leaving 1 base of the junction unmatched. The germline V gene encodes CDR1 MNHEY and CDR2 SVGAGI. The length of the CDR3 is 14 residues. CDR3 coding DNA: TGTGCCAGCAGTTACCAGCGGGGCTACAATGAGCAGTTCTTC. Translating it yields CASSYQRGYNEQFF.

V and J are TRBV11-2 and TRBJ2-5, with a tentative D call TRBD2 (6 bases). V lost 7 bases to trimming and J lost 5 bases, with 17 bases between them. The CDR3 contains 14 residues. Germline-derived CDR1 and CDR2 are SGHAT and FQNNGV. The CDR3 DNA follows: TGTGCCAGCAACCCCCTAAGTGGGGGGGAGACCCAGTACTTC. It yields the protein CASNPLSGGETQYF.